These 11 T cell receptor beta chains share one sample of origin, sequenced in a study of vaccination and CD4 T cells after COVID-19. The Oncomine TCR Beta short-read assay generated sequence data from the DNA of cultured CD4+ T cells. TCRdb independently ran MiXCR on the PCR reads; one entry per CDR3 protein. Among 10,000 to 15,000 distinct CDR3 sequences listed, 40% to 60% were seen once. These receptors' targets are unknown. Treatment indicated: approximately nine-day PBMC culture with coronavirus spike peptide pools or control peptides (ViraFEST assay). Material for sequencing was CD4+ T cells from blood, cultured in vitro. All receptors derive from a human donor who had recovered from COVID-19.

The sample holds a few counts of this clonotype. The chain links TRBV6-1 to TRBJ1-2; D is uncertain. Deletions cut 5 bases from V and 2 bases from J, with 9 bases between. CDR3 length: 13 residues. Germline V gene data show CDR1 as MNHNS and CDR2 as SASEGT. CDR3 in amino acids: CASSPDMNYGYTF. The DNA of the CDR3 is TGTGCCAGCAGTCCCGACATGAACTATGGCTACACCTTC.

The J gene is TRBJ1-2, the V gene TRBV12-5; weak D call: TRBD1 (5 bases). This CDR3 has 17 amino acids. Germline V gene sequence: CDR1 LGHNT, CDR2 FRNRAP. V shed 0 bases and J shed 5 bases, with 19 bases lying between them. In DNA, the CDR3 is TGTGCTAGTGGTTTGGTACTGGCTGGCAGGGTCCGATATGGCTACACCTTC. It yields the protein CASGLVLAGRVRYGYTF.

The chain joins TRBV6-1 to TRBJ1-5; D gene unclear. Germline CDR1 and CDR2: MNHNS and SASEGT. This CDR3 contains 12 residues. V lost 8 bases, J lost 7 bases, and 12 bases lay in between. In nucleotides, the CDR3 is TGTGCCAGCCATGTCGGGAACCAGCCCCAGCATTTT. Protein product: CASHVGNQPQHF.

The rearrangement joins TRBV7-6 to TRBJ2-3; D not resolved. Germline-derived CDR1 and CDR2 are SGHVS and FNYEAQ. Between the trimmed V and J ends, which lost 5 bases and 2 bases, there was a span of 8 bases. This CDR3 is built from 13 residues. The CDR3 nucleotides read TGTGCCAGCAGCCTGATAAACACAGATACGCAGTATTTT. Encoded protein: CASSLINTDTQYF.

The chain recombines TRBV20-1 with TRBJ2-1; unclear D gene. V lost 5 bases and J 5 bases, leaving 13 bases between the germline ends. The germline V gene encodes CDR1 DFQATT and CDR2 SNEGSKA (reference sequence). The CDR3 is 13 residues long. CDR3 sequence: CSAPIGFNNEQFF. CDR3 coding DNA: TGCAGTGCTCCCATTGGGTTCAACAATGAGCAGTTCTTC.

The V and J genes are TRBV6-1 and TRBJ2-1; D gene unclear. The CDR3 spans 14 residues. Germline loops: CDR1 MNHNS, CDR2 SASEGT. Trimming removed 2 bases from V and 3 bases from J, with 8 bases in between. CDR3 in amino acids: CASSELGGYNEQFF. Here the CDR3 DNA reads TGTGCCAGCAGTGAATTGGGTGGCTACAATGAGCAGTTCTTC.

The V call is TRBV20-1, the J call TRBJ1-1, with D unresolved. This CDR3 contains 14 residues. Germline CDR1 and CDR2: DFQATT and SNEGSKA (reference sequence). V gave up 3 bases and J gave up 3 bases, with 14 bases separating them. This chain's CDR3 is CSARVGVRDTEAFF. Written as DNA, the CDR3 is TGCAGTGCTAGGGTCGGGGTAAGGGACACTGAAGCTTTCTTT.

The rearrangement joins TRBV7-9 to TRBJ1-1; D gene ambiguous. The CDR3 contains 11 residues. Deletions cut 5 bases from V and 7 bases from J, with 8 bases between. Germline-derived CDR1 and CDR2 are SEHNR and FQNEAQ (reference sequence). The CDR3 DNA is TGTGCCAGCAGCCCTCGGATTGAAGCTTTCTTT. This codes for CASSPRIEAFF.

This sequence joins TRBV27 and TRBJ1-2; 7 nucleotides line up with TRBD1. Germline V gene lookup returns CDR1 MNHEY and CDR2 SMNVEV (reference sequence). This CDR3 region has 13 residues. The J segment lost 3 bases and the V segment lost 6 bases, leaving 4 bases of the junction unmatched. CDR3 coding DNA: TGTGCCAGCAGGCCAGACAGGGACTATGGCTACACCTTC. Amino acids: CASRPDRDYGYTF.

CDR3 nucleotide sequence: TGTGCCAGCAAGAGGGGGGAAGGCTCCTACGAGCAGTACTTC. Translating gives CASKRGEGSYEQYF. The chain uses TRBV6-1 and TRBJ2-7; D may match TRBD1 or TRBD2 (6 bases each). V lost 7 bases and J lost 0, with 13 bases in between. Germline CDR1 MNHNS, CDR2 SASEGT. This CDR3 is built from 14 residues.

The chain's CDR3 is CASSQGVGDTQYF. The CDR3 nucleotides are TGCGCCAGCAGCCAGGGGGTCGGAGATACGCAGTATTTT. The chain couples TRBV4-3 to TRBJ2-3; D might be TRBD1 or TRBD2, each matching 5 bases. CDR1 and CDR2 (germline): LGHNA, YSLEER. CDR3 length: 13 residues. Deletions cut 3 bases from V and 5 bases from J, with 9 bases between.